The rows below give T cell receptor beta chains drawn from one sample of a study of graft-versus-host responses after intestinal transplantation. The repertoire was sequenced with immunoSEQ multiplex PCR; TCRdb's copy has only in-frame clones and lacks some. The sample holds 35,000 to 45,000 clones, around 92% seen once. The starting material was PBMCs, obtained 260 to 280 days after transplant. The receptor source for this set is a human patient who received an intestinal transplant, so some T cells may come from the graft donor. CDR3s include the opening cysteine and the closing phenylalanine or tryptophan. The size of a clone is reported for some rows only, either as once, few or many, or as a class for expanded clones.

size,V,J,CDR3
-,TRBV5-1,TRBJ2-1,CASSLYWGTSGGINEQFF
-,TRBV28,TRBJ2-7,CASSLTGGSDEQYF
once,TRBV5-4,TRBJ2-3,CASSLLGRGDTQYF
-,TRBV5-4,TRBJ2-3,CASSLGMDLAYSDTQYF
-,TRBV13,TRBJ2-1,CASSLGLAIYNEQFF
-,TRBV6-4,TRBJ2-3,CASSEQGGDTQYF
-,TRBV14,TRBJ2-7,CASSQARGTYEQYF
-,TRBV6-4,TRBJ1-1,CASSPQEGNTEAFF
-,TRBV11-3,TRBJ2-2,CASSLDNRAGELFF
-,TRBV7-8,TRBJ2-7,CASSLPTVKIPTYEQYF
-,TRBV10-3,TRBJ1-2,CAISESNRGEGYTF
once,TRBV6-5,TRBJ2-4,CAGNGGQGRDIQYF
-,TRBV19,TRBJ1-2,CASSPGTGGGYGYTF
-,TRBV7-8,TRBJ2-5,CASSLSGGAQTQYF
-,TRBV6-6,TRBJ2-7,CASKWRDPYEQYF
-,TRBV12-5,TRBJ1-5,CASGLGYQPQHF
-,TRBV9,TRBJ2-7,CASSQGQVSEQYF
-,TRBV9,TRBJ2-3,CASSVPRFGLAGDLHTQYF
-,TRBV5-6,TRBJ2-5,CASSLAAAPWTQYF
-,TRBV4-1,TRBJ1-2,CASSQPEANYGYTF
-,TRBV6-1,TRBJ2-3,CASSDLLNTQYF
-,TRBV19,TRBJ1-5,CASSTTGIHQPQHF
-,TRBV6-1,TRBJ2-2,CASSDNLAGGQPGELFF
once,TRBV14,TRBJ2-5,CASSQTRVFGTQYF
-,TRBV6-1,TRBJ1-2,CASSENRGSGYTF
-,TRBV11-2,TRBJ2-7,CASSPPLAGYEQYF
-,TRBV19,TRBJ1-2,CASSKGRPLGYTF
once,TRBV19,TRBJ1-2,CASSIGTRDPHGYTF
-,TRBV6-1,TRBJ1-4,CASSAGGSNEKLFF
-,TRBV7-2,TRBJ1-1,CASSLRREGVTEAFF
-,TRBV7-9,TRBJ2-5,CASSLVMSDQETQYF
-,TRBV5-1,TRBJ1-6,CASSLGGNANSPLHF
-,TRBV2,TRBJ1-1,CASRERYQDKALFF
once,TRBV6-4,TRBJ1-6,CASSFRRGSPLHF
-,TRBV5-1,TRBJ1-1,CASSLGPGDTEAFF
-,TRBV9,TRBJ2-1,CASSVARAPGGEQFF
once,TRBV15,TRBJ1-2,CATSRVYGYTF
-,TRBV7-6,TRBJ2-2,CASSSAGGQAGELFF
-,TRBV5-8,TRBJ2-7,CASSSYGTGYSYEQYF
-,TRBV5-1,TRBJ2-5,CASSVPGQETQYF
-,TRBV30,TRBJ2-5,CAWSKGRETQYF
-,TRBV5-1,TRBJ1-5,CASSPEAGLNQPQHF
-,TRBV5-1,TRBJ2-2,CARSLEGGPYTGELFF
-,TRBV11-3,TRBJ2-7,CASSSLQGGYEQYF
-,TRBV9,TRBJ2-7,CASSATWGTANEQYF
-,TRBV7-3,TRBJ1-2,CASSKGGDYGYTF
-,TRBV4-1,TRBJ1-5,CASSQGTGQANFGQPQHF
-,TRBV27,TRBJ2-5,CASSLFGAGGETQYF
-,TRBV10-1,TRBJ2-3,CASSESLSPRDTQYF
-,TRBV9,TRBJ2-1,CASSVLGNEQFF
-,TRBV19,TRBJ1-6,CASSINSPSPLHF